The present T cell receptor (beta chain) was sequenced within a study of blood T cell repertoires in COVID-19. Study details: Whether acute or convalescent, the COVID-19 samples came from the United States, Italy and Spain. Sample material is recorded as cDNA or gDNA derived from T cells, B-cell-depleted T cells, or PBMCs.

From germline, CDR1 is SGHTA and CDR2 FQGNSA. V was pared by 2 bases and J by 7 bases, with 15 bases of the junction left unmatched. The CDR3 length is 18 residues. Per the authors' pipeline: Nucleated cell counts were estimated from reference gene primer amplification. Assay: immunoSEQ multiplex PCR; the TCRdb copy retains only in-frame clones and omits some. D and trimming were read from the DNA, whereas the V and J calls and clone size are those reported in that table. The data contain about 46,000 clones, around nine tenths of them singletons. The sequencing input was peripheral blood. This TCR came from a man aged 60-69 years with acute or convalescent COVID-19. The rearrangement uses TRBV7-2 and TRBJ2-1; 9 bases fit TRBD1. CDR3 protein: CASSLRRTGTGFRNEQFF. CDR3 sequence (DNA): TGTGCCAGCAGCTTACGTCGCACCGGGACAGGGTTTAGGAATGAGCAGTTCTTC.